This passage covers 7 T cell receptor beta chains from one sample sequenced in a study of blood T cell repertoires in COVID-19. This table comes from immunoSEQ multiplex PCR, and its TCRdb copy is limited to in-frame clones, with some not included. Found here are fewer than 90,000 clones, about nine tenths of them singletons; the top ten hold roughly 15%. The sequencing input was peripheral blood. The receptors here all came from a male donor with acute or convalescent COVID-19.

V usage is TRBV19 and J usage is TRBJ1-4; TRBD1 might be the D (6 bases). The CDR3 is made up of 13 amino acids. Germline loops: CDR1 LNHDA, CDR2 SQIVND (reference sequence). The V end was cut by 8 bases, the J end by 4 bases, with 11 bases between. CDR3 loop: CASRQAYNEKLFF. As DNA, the CDR3 is TGTGCCAGTCGACAGGCCTATAATGAAAAACTGTTTTTT.

This clone was recorded once. V usage is TRBV9 and J usage is TRBJ1-4; TRBD1 might be the D (6 bases). Between the trimmed V and J ends, which lost 0 bases and 0 bases, there was a span of 9 bases. The CDR3 spans 16 residues. CDR1 and CDR2 (germline): SGDLS, YYNGEE. The CDR3 bases are TGTGCCAGCAGCGTAGACAGGGTTGCAACTAATGAAAAACTGTTTTTT. Its protein product is CASSVDRVATNEKLFF. The variable domain in full, with the rest retrieved from reference TRBV9 and TRBJ1-4, is DSGVTQTPKHLITATGQRVTLRCSPRSGDLSVYWYQQSLDQGLQFLIQYYNGEERAKGNILERFSAQQFPDLHSELNLSSLELGDSALYFCASSVDRVATNEKLFFGSGTQLSVL.

This clone was observed a handful of times. The rearrangement uses TRBV5-1 and TRBJ2-2; 8 nucleotides align to TRBD1. The CDR3 totals 14 residues. V shed 3 bases and J 9 bases; nucleotides not matched to a gene: 7. The germline V gene encodes CDR1 SGHRS and CDR2 YFSETQ. CDR3 region: CASSSDRVGRELFF. The CDR3 DNA reads TGCGCCAGCAGCTCGGACAGGGTGGGTCGGGAGCTGTTTTTT.

The rearrangement links TRBV6-5 to TRBJ1-1; D is uncertain. Germline loops: CDR1 MNHEY, CDR2 SVGAGI. The CDR3 covers 15 residues. Between the trimmed V and J ends, which lost 6 bases and 3 bases, there was a span of 17 bases. In DNA form, the CDR3 reads TGTGCCAGCAGACGGGAGGCCAAACGGGACACTGAAGCTTTCTTT. Its translation: CASRREAKRDTEAFF.

The chain carries TRBV27 and TRBJ1-1; TRBD1 matches 8 bases. After removal of 5 bases from V and 1 base from J, the junction contained 9 bases not matched to a gene. The CDR3 covers 16 residues. Germline CDR1 is MNHEY and CDR2 is SMNVEV (reference sequence). CDR3 sequence: CASSPRTGPGNTEAFF. Here the CDR3 DNA reads TGTGCCAGCAGTCCCCGGACAGGGCCGGGGAACACTGAAGCTTTCTTT.

The chain employs TRBV7-9 and TRBJ1-1; D not resolved. The germline gives CDR1 SEHNR, CDR2 FQNEAQ (reference sequence). CDR3 length: 15 amino acids. With 7 bases removed from V and 1 base from J, the gap between germline ends came to 16 bases. Written as DNA, the CDR3 is TGTGCCAGCACCCGGATTAAAGGAGCGAACACTGAAGCTTTCTTT. It yields the protein CASTRIKGANTEAFF.

The chain combines TRBV6-1 with TRBJ2-7, with 10 bases aligning to TRBD2. The V and J ends lost 4 bases and 4 bases, in that order; junction bases with no gene match: 10. The CDR3 is 16 amino acids. Germline CDR1 and CDR2: MNHNS and SASEGT. CDR3 coding DNA: TGTGCCAGCAGTGGGGAGCGGGGGGGCCCCTCGTACGAGCAGTACTTC. Its translation is CASSGERGGPSYEQYF.